This T cell receptor beta chain was documented in a study of blood T cell repertoires in COVID-19 (dated by TCRdb to between 2020 and 2021). With regard to the full study: Collaborator samples came from the United States, Italy and Spain and covered acute and convalescent phases of COVID-19. The prospective study material was composed of cDNA or gDNA derived from T cells, B-cell-depleted T cells, or PBMCs. Deeply sampled blood TCRbeta repertoires from subjects exposed to, actively infected with, or recovered from COVID-19 were included in the dataset. A freely available public database, intended as a resource for researchers studying the immune response to SARS-CoV-2, is where the repertoires were released. Samples were obtained from the ongoing ImmuneRACE study (first 160 participants) and from roughly 1,300 subjects provided by 6 global collaborators. Sample metadata almost always included a de-identified subject ID, COVID-19 status, age in years and sex. Where available, HLA class I and class II types were obtained from metadata supplied by the sample provider rather than from assay-based typing.

To note about this clone: Its specific antigen is unknown. There are no base qualities to consult, and no much larger clone falls within one base.

Each collaborating institution followed its own protocols to collect whole blood in K2EDTA tubes. For TCRbeta analysis, collaborator samples were shipped as frozen whole blood, as isolated PBMCs, or as DNA extracted from either sample type. The immunoSEQ Assay, a bias-controlled multiplex PCR, was used to amplify TCRbeta CDR3 regions from genomic DNA. In the paper's pipeline: The number of nucleated cells in each sample was estimated from the amplification of reference gene primers within the assay. Sequence reads were collapsed and filtered to measure the absolute abundance of every unique TCRbeta CDR3 rearrangement. For each sample, productive Simpson clonality was calculated by taking the square root of Simpson's diversity index across productive rearrangements. TCRdb mirrors the immuneACCESS table, restricted to in-frame sequences. Some clones are absent from its copies; in checked studies, under half trace to an unresolved V gene, and the reason for the others is unknown. The D gene and trimming were derived from the DNA, and the V and J assignments and clone size from that table. The sample table contains 140,000 to 150,000 clones; only one count was recorded for 70% to 85% of them. Roughly 10% of the sample belongs to the ten largest clones.

Taken from cysteine to phenylalanine, the CDR3 has 16 residues. Only the CDR3 DNA is retained, 48 bases long and in frame from the first base. V is reduced by 1 base and J by 9 bases, leaving a spacing of 19 bases between them. From a lookup of the germline V gene, CDR1 and CDR2 are SGHVS and FNYEAQ. Study-wide findings and limitations: The amount of clinical and demographic metadata varied by source and participant and was provided uncurated.

The chain joins TRBV7-6 to TRBJ2-1; matching of 5 bases hints at TRBD2 as the D gene. This receptor was identified in a man aged 60 to 69 with active or convalescent COVID-19. The sequenced material came from peripheral blood. The bases read TGTGCCAGCAGCTTAGGGTTGCGGGTAGCAGTCGGTGAGCAGTTCTTC. It specifies CASSLGLRVAVGEQFF.